Following are 5 T cell receptor beta chains from one sample sequenced in a study of T cell repertoires in cytomegalovirus infection. These receptors' targets are unknown. One entry per CDR3 protein, called by TCRdb with MiXCR from the reads. Of about 57,000 distinct CDR3 sequences in the sample, over 20% were seen once. The sample consisted of CD8+ T cells from cultured PBMCs, taken from culture after CMV antigen stimulation. These TCRs come from a human donor in good health (CMV status not recorded). Some clones in this sample may be carry-over from other donors' samples.

J is TRBJ2-2 and V is TRBV6-2 or TRBV6-3, with a weak D call TRBD1 (6 bases). The germline gives CDR1 MNHEY, CDR2 SVGEGT. The CDR3 is 16 residues long. V gave up 5 bases and J gave up 0 bases, with 13 bases separating them. CDR3 nucleotides: TGTGCCAGCAGTCCGGGACACGACGCGAACACCGGGGAGCTGTTTTTT. Protein: CASSPGHDANTGELFF.

This clonotype has just a few counts. The genes are TRBV7-9 and TRBJ2-7; tentatively, D is TRBD1 (5 bases). There are 16 residues in the CDR3. Germline CDR1 SEHNR, CDR2 FQNEAQ (reference sequence). Trimming took 5 bases from V and 3 from J, leaving 20 bases between them. This chain's CDR3 is CASSPPMDAQGYEQYF. As DNA, the CDR3 is TGTGCCAGCAGCCCCCCAATGGATGCCCAGGGCTACGAGCAGTACTTC.

The sample holds many counts of this clonotype. The V call is TRBV19, the J call TRBJ2-7; 7 bases align to TRBD1. CDR1 LNHDA and CDR2 SQIVND come from the germline V gene (reference sequence). The CDR3 length is 15 residues. V was clipped by 6 bases and J by 2 bases; unmatched bases: 10. The CDR3 nucleotides read TGTGCCAGTAGCCCTCGGGACAGTTCACCCTACGAGCAGTACTTC. Residues: CASSPRDSSPYEQYF.

V usage is TRBV30 and J usage is TRBJ2-7; no firm D call. V shed 2 bases and J shed 4 bases, with 9 bases lying between them. Germline CDR1 and CDR2: GTSNPN and SVGIG (reference sequence). The CDR3 is made up of 12 amino acids. CDR3 in amino acids: CAWSPLEYEQYF. The CDR3 DNA is TGTGCCTGGAGTCCCCTGGAATACGAGCAGTACTTC.

The V call is TRBV12-3 or TRBV12-4, the J call TRBJ2-1, with D tentatively TRBD2 (7 bases). The V end lost 7 bases, the J end lost 10 bases, and 20 bases lay between the germline ends. This CDR3 has 14 residues. CDR3 sequence: CASISGGAFREQFF. CDR3 nucleotide sequence: TGTGCCAGCATCTCTGGGGGGGCCTTCAGGGAGCAGTTCTTC.